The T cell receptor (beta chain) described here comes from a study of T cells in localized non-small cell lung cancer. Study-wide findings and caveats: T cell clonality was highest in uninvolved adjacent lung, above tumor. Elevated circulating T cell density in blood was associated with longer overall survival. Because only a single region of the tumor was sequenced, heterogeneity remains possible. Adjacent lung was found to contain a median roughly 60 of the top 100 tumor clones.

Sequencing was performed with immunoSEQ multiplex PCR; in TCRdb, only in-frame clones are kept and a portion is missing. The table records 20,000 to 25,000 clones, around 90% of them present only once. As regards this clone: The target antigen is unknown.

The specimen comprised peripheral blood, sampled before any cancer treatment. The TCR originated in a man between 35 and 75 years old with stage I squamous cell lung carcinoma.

This chain's CDR3 is CASSLAGQRYNEQFF. The CDR3 DNA sequence: TGCGCCAGCAGCTTGGCGGGACAGCGATACAATGAGCAGTTCTTC. This chain links TRBV5-1 with TRBJ2-1; 7 nucleotides match TRBD1. With 0 bases clipped from V and 4 bases from J, the junction kept 4 bases outside the gene matches. The CDR3 extends over 15 amino acids. CDR1 and CDR2 (germline): SGHRS, YFSETQ.